The rows below give T cell receptor beta chains drawn from one sample of a study of blood T cell repertoires in COVID-19. Profiled with immunoSEQ multiplex PCR; TCRdb holds only in-frame clones, not every one. The sample has around 200,000 clones; approximately 90% are singletons. The specimen was peripheral blood. Receptor source: a man aged 60-69 years who had recovered from COVID-19. The CDR3 runs from the conserved cysteine through the conserved F or W.

V gene,J gene,CDR3 protein
TRBV5-3,TRBJ1-2,CARSLEKGAGYTF
TRBV5-6,TRBJ2-3,CASSERGTSTDTQYF
TRBV19,TRBJ2-5,CASSISGQGRETQYF
TRBV19,TRBJ1-4,CASSFTGTGVEKLFF
TRBV6-6,TRBJ2-5,CASSYERSLGETQYF
TRBV5-1,TRBJ2-2,CASRFSGELFF
TRBV6-2/TRBV6-3,TRBJ2-1,CASSYGGSAHEQFF
TRBV30,TRBJ1-2,CAWSTGEFTSGYTF
TRBV24-1,TRBJ2-7,CATSTGTGNSYEQYF
TRBV19,TRBJ1-2,CASSRTGEGYTF
TRBV6-5,TRBJ2-7,CASSLQSSYEQYF
TRBV5-1,TRBJ2-1,CASSADRLYNEQFF
TRBV18,TRBJ1-5,CASSPSQVGDQPQHF
TRBV10-3,TRBJ2-7,CAISGRGYEQYF
TRBV5-3,TRBJ1-5,CARSSEHSNQPQHF
TRBV5-1,TRBJ1-3,CASSSGQGKGNTIYF
TRBV12-5,TRBJ1-2,CASGLWQGGGYTF
TRBV19,TRBJ1-2,CASSPDRFGYTF
TRBV7-9,TRBJ2-3,CASSSLAGGPTDTQYF
TRBV19,TRBJ1-1,CASSGKWGGETEAFF
TRBV7-2,TRBJ2-7,CASSSRLGGYEQYF
TRBV7-6,TRBJ1-1,CASSSGQGAGTEAFF
TRBV19,TRBJ2-7,CASRAGTGIHEQYF
TRBV12-3/TRBV12-4,TRBJ1-2,CASSLDQNGYTF
TRBV9,TRBJ2-4,CASSEGLAGENIQYF
TRBV19,TRBJ1-4,CATSPGLSKEKLFF
TRBV28,TRBJ2-1,CASSLESSGRVTYNEQFF
TRBV21-1,TRBJ2-7,CASSKVYGSPHLYEQYF
TRBV9,TRBJ2-1,CASSVRESYNEQFF
TRBV6-5,TRBJ1-4,CASSSQGAREKLFF
TRBV4-1,TRBJ2-7,CASSQKRGTSGAYEQYF
TRBV7-6,TRBJ2-1,CASSFSPRGYNEQFF
TRBV6-6,TRBJ2-7,CASSYYGGSYEQYF
TRBV4-3,TRBJ1-4,CASSQGSDNEKLFF
TRBV3-1/TRBV3-2,TRBJ2-1,CASSQGIGAYNEQFF
TRBV5-1,TRBJ1-1,CASSLEQVALNTEAFF
TRBV25-1,TRBJ2-3,CASSESGRTDTQYF